This T cell receptor beta chain was sequenced during a study of chemoradiotherapy in HPV16-positive cancers. The CDR3 extends over 15 amino acids. V trimming: 3 bases; J trimming: 6 bases; junction bases outside the gene matches: 11. The germline gives CDR1 LNHDA, CDR2 SQIVND (reference sequence). This table comes from immunoSEQ multiplex PCR, and its TCRdb copy is limited to in-frame clones, with some not included. The repertoire consists of approximately 9,300 clones, with about 82% occurring once and the leading ten covering about 2.7%. This sequence originates from a human donor with HPV-associated anogenital cancer. This specimen consisted of blood, obtained from a patient who underwent chemoradiotherapy. This chain connects TRBV19 to TRBJ2-7, with TRBD1 identical over 7 bases. The CDR3 DNA is TGTGCCAGTAGTATCCTCGGGACAGAGAGTTCCGAGCAGTACTTC. Its translation is CASSILGTESSEQYF. Using reference TRBV19 and TRBJ2-7 for the parts outside the CDR3, the full variable domain is DGGITQSPKYLFRKEGQNVTLSCEQNLNHDAMYWYRQDPGQGLRLIYYSQIVNDFQKGDIAEGYSVSREKKESFPLTVTSAQKNPTAFYLCASSILGTESSEQYFGPGTRLTVT.